These T cell receptor beta chains were read from a single sample in a study of blood T cell repertoires in COVID-19. The table came from immunoSEQ multiplex PCR; TCRdb's copy has only in-frame clones and leaves some out. The data contain nearly 250,000 clones, roughly 85% of them singletons. The sequenced sample was PBMCs or T cells enriched from blood (not recorded which). The receptors stem from a woman between 50 and 59 years old with acute COVID-19. Each CDR3 is given with its conserved first and last residue. Fields, in order: J gene, D gene, clone size, V gene, CDR3 DNA, CDR3 protein. D genes are given only for firm matches. Some rows mark clone size as missing; the rest say once, few, many or name a class of expanded clone.

TRBJ2-7 TRBD1 . TRBV6-5 TGTGCCAGCAGTACCCCAAGGACAGGGCGCTACGAGCAGTACTTC CASSTPRTGRYEQYF
TRBJ2-1 . . TRBV7-2 TGTGCCAGCAGCTTAATGTCGGGGGGCTTCTACAATGAGCAGTTCTTC CASSLMSGGFYNEQFF
TRBJ1-6 . . TRBV7-6 TGTGCCAGCAGCTTAGGGAACAGTCGTGATTCACCCCTCCACTTT CASSLGNSRDSPLHF
TRBJ2-7 TRBD1 . TRBV9 TGTGCCAGCAGCACCCACCGGGACAGGGGAGAAACGGAGCAGTACTTC CASSTHRDRGETEQYF
TRBJ2-1 . few TRBV7-8 TGTGCCAGCAGCGCGGACATGATTCACAATGAGCAGTTCTTC CASSADMIHNEQFF
TRBJ1-5 . . TRBV6-1 TGTGCCAGCAGTGAAGGGGTATCAGCGGGCAATCAGCCCCAGCATTTT CASSEGVSAGNQPQHF
TRBJ1-1 . . TRBV5-4 TGTGCCAGCAGCTTGGTCGCCAACTTGAACACTGAAGCTTTCTTT CASSLVANLNTEAFF
TRBJ2-4 TRBD1 . TRBV2 TGTGCCAGCAGTGGGACAGGGGCCAAAAACATTCAGTACTTC CASSGTGAKNIQYF
TRBJ2-1 . . TRBV9 TGTGCCAGCAGCGTACGGCAGGCTGGCTACAATGAGCAGTTCTTC CASSVRQAGYNEQFF
TRBJ1-5 . . TRBV9 TGTGCCAGCAGCCCAAGCGGGGTGTCGGGCAATCAGCCCCAGCATTTT CASSPSGVSGNQPQHF
TRBJ1-2 TRBD1 . TRBV19 TGTGCCGTCACCGGGACAGGAATTAACTATGGCTACACCTTC CAVTGTGINYGYTF
TRBJ2-1 . . TRBV30 TGTGCCTGGAACCGCGCACCGGGGGGCGAGCAGTTCTTC CAWNRAPGGEQFF
TRBJ1-2 . . TRBV11-2 TGTGCCAGCAGCCCCGAGCCGGTCTATGGCTACACCTTC CASSPEPVYGYTF
TRBJ2-1 TRBD2 . TRBV6-2/TRBV6-3 TGTGCCAGCAGCCTACTCCATCTAGCGGGGGCATACAATGAGCAGTTCTTC CASSLLHLAGAYNEQFF
TRBJ2-3 . . TRBV10-3 TGTGCCATCAGTGAACGACGGGATAGCACAGATACGCAGTATTTT CAISERRDSTDTQYF
TRBJ1-2 TRBD1 few TRBV6-5 TGTGCCAGCAGTCGGGACACGGGACAGGGGTATGGCTACACCTTC CASSRDTGQGYGYTF
TRBJ1-6 TRBD1 . TRBV27 TGTGCCAGCAGTTTATTCCCCGGGACAGGGTTGAGCTCCTATAATTCACCCCTCCACTTT CASSLFPGTGLSSYNSPLHF
TRBJ1-2 TRBD1 . TRBV5-1 TGCGCCAGCAGCCGAATTACAGGGGGCAGACGCTATGGCTACACCTTC CASSRITGGRRYGYTF
TRBJ2-7 TRBD2 once TRBV27 TGTGCCAGCAGTTCCCTCGGACTAGCGGGGACCTACGAGCAGTACTTC CASSSLGLAGTYEQYF
TRBJ1-4 . . TRBV6-5 TGTGCCAGCAGTTACTCTCATACAGGGTTATGGGAAAAACTGTTTTTT CASSYSHTGLWEKLFF
TRBJ2-1 . . TRBV5-1 TGCGCCAGCAGCTCCCTGACAGGCAATGAGCAGTTCTTC CASSSLTGNEQFF
TRBJ1-1 . few TRBV9 TGTGCCAGCAGCGTTGGACAGCCCCCCACTGAAGCTTTCTTT CASSVGQPPTEAFF
TRBJ2-7 . . TRBV7-2 TGTGCCAGCAGCTTTGGGGGGGCGTCCTACGAGCAGTACTTC CASSFGGASYEQYF
TRBJ2-1 TRBD2 . TRBV7-6 TGTGCCAGCAGCTTAGCTGAGCGGGGGGACAATGAGCAGTTCTTC CASSLAERGDNEQFF
TRBJ1-5 TRBD1 few TRBV7-6 TGTGCCAGCAGCCCAAGACAGGGCCCTGGTCAGCCCCAGCATTTT CASSPRQGPGQPQHF
TRBJ2-7 TRBD1 . TRBV18 TGTGCCAGCTCACCCCGACAGGGATGGGACGAGCAGTACTTC CASSPRQGWDEQYF
TRBJ1-1 TRBD1 . TRBV11-3 TGTGCCAGCAGCTCGGGACAGGGAGGAACTGAAGCTTTCTTT CASSSGQGGTEAFF
TRBJ1-2 . . TRBV3-1/TRBV3-2 TGTGCCAGCAGCACCGCCGACAGCTACTATGGCTACACCTTC CASSTADSYYGYTF
TRBJ1-2 . once TRBV10-3 TGTGCCATCAGTGAGTCGCGACAGGCTAACTATGGCTACACCTTC CAISESRQANYGYTF
TRBJ1-2 TRBD1 . TRBV4-3 TGCGCCAGCAGCCACGCTGACAGGGCTCTCGAGGACTACACCTTC CASSHADRALEDYTF
TRBJ1-1 . . TRBV25-1 TGTGCCAGCAGTGGGGGGGGATTTGACACTGAAGCTTTCTTT CASSGGGFDTEAFF
TRBJ1-2 TRBD1 once TRBV5-4 TGTGCCAGCAGCTCCAACGCAGGGGGCGACGGCTACACCTTC CASSSNAGGDGYTF
TRBJ2-7 . few TRBV9 TGTGCCAGCAGCGTAGACCCAGGGAGGCAGCTAGCCTACGAGCAGTACTTC CASSVDPGRQLAYEQYF
TRBJ1-1 . . TRBV4-3 TGCGCCAGCAGCCAAGTCCTAAACACTGAAGCTTTCTTT CASSQVLNTEAFF
TRBJ1-2 TRBD1 . TRBV27 TGTGCCAGCAGTTTTGACAGGGAGATGTACTATGGCTACACCTTC CASSFDREMYYGYTF
TRBJ1-1 . . TRBV19 TGTGCCAGTAGTATCCCCACGAGTAACACTGAAGCTTTCTTT CASSIPTSNTEAFF
TRBJ1-5 . once TRBV28 TGTGCCAGCAGTTCGACATCTCTGCCCCAGCATTTT CASSSTSLPQHF
TRBJ2-7 . . TRBV3-1/TRBV3-2 TGTGCCAGCAGCCAAGAGACTACGGGCGAGCAGTACTTC CASSQETTGEQYF
TRBJ1-1 . once TRBV9 TGTGCCAGCAGCGTTACACTGAACACTGAAGCTTTCTTT CASSVTLNTEAFF
TRBJ2-3 TRBD1 . TRBV4-2 TGTGCCAGCAGCCAACCGGGACAGGGGGGAGATACGCAGTATTTT CASSQPGQGGDTQYF
TRBJ1-1 . . TRBV23-1 TGCGCCAGCAGTCAATCGGTAAGTGGCTTACAAAGGGGTTTCTTT CASSQSVSGLQRGFF
TRBJ2-3 . . TRBV5-1 TGCGCCAGCAGCTTGGATCCAGGGGCGCGTTCCACAGATACGCAGTATTTT CASSLDPGARSTDTQYF
TRBJ2-3 TRBD2 . TRBV3-1/TRBV3-2 TGTGCCAGCAGCCAAGTCCGGCGGGGGGCAGGAGATACGCAGTATTTT CASSQVRRGAGDTQYF
TRBJ1-2 . . TRBV5-1 TGCGCCAGCAGCCCGTCCGGGTCCGGCTACACCTTC CASSPSGSGYTF
TRBJ1-1 . many TRBV6-5 TGTGCCTGCCAGACAGGGAACACTGAAGCTTTCTTT CACQTGNTEAFF
TRBJ1-1 TRBD1 . TRBV18 TGTGCCAGCTCACCTCCCGGACAGGGAGGAGCGAACACTGAAGCTTTCTTT CASSPPGQGGANTEAFF
TRBJ1-5 . . TRBV6-2/TRBV6-3 TGTGCCAGCAGTACAGGGTATCAGCCCCAGCATTTT CASSTGYQPQHF
TRBJ2-5 . . TRBV27 TGTGCCAGCAGTTCCCTGGACATAGGCGGCCAAGAGACCCAGTACTTC CASSSLDIGGQETQYF
TRBJ2-2 . . TRBV9 TGTGCCAGCAGCGTAGATGGGGGCCCCGGGGAGCTGTTTTTT CASSVDGGPGELFF
TRBJ1-2 . . TRBV14 TGTGCCAGCAGCCAGGCCATTAGACAGGCGGTGGACTATGGCTACACCTTC CASSQAIRQAVDYGYTF
TRBJ1-3 . . TRBV18 TGTGCCAGCTCCCCGGCGGACAGTAGCTCTGGAAACACCATATATTTT CASSPADSSSGNTIYF
TRBJ1-4 TRBD1 . TRBV30 TGTGCCTGGAGCGGACAGGTTCTGAAGGAAAAACTGTTTTTT CAWSGQVLKEKLFF
TRBJ1-1 TRBD1 . TRBV7-9 TGTGCCAGCAGCGCTACAGGGGGCATCGGATTAGGCACTGAAGCTTTCTTT CASSATGGIGLGTEAFF
TRBJ1-5 . . TRBV19 TGTGCCAGTAGAGGGAGGGCGACAGGTCAGCCCCAGCATTTT CASRGRATGQPQHF
TRBJ1-2 . . TRBV7-2 TGTGCCAGCAGCGAAGCTGGCGGCGCCTATGGCTACACCTTC CASSEAGGAYGYTF
TRBJ1-4 . . TRBV19 TGTGCCAGTCTCCGGAGGGGAACTAATGAAAAACTGTTTTTT CASLRRGTNEKLFF
TRBJ1-2 TRBD1 . TRBV5-5 TGTGCCAGCAGCCAGGGACAGAACTATGGCTACACCTTC CASSQGQNYGYTF